Following are 16 T cell receptor beta chains from one sample sequenced in a study of cytomegalovirus exposure and HLA in healthy donors. Both 60 Vbeta primers and 13 Jbeta primers went into the PCR. The protocol was immunoSEQ multiplex PCR, while the TCRdb copy is restricted to in-frame clones and leaves out a portion. This repertoire shows some 120,000 clones, 70% found once; its top ten account for about 9%. Sequenced material: PBMCs. These receptors all come from a man aged 25-40 years in good health and CMV-seropositive.

Only one count was recorded for this clone. The chain employs TRBV30 and TRBJ1-2; D not certain. CDR1 and CDR2 (germline): GTSNPN, SVGIG (reference sequence). The CDR3 is 13 residues long. V shed 0 bases and J shed 3 bases, with 8 bases lying between them. The CDR3 DNA follows: TGTGCCTGGAGTGTAGGAGATCACTATGGCTACACCTTC. Translating gives CAWSVGDHYGYTF.

The chain is built from TRBV5-4 and TRBJ2-5, with 11 bases that match TRBD2. There are 18 residues in the CDR3. The germline V gene encodes CDR1 SGHNT and CDR2 YYREEE (reference sequence). Trimming at V came to 4 bases and at J to 1 base, leaving 12 bases not matched to a gene. CDR3 sequence reads: CASSAFRGTSGFQETQYF. The CDR3 nucleotides are TGTGCCAGCAGCGCATTCCGGGGGACTAGCGGTTTCCAAGAGACCCAGTACTTC.

The genes are TRBV6-6 and TRBJ2-7; 8 bases are a match to TRBD2. The germline CDR1 and CDR2 sequences are MNHNY and SVGAGI (reference sequence). After removal of 7 bases from V and 8 bases from J, the junction contained 10 bases not matched to a gene. The CDR3 has 13 residues. CDR3 DNA: TGTGCCAGCAAGGGACTAGTGATCCACCAGCAGTACTTC. Amino acids: CASKGLVIHQQYF.

This chain uses TRBV6-5 with TRBJ1-1; TRBD1 is a possible D gene (5 bases). The CDR3 has 12 residues. V dropped 5 bases and J dropped 4 bases, with 8 bases sitting between them. The V gene's germline CDR1 is MNHEY and CDR2 SVGAGI. This CDR3 is CASSRGVTEAFF. CDR3 DNA sequence: TGTGCCAGCAGTAGGGGTGTCACTGAAGCTTTCTTT.

The chain joins TRBV6-6 to TRBJ1-1; a weak D match, TRBD1 (6 bases). The length of the CDR3 is 15 residues. Trimming took off 5 bases at V and 3 bases at J, with 16 bases between the two ends. The germline V gene has CDR1 MNHNY and CDR2 SVGAGI (reference sequence). The CDR3 is CASSHTGKLDTEAFF. In DNA, the CDR3 is TGTGCCAGCAGTCACACAGGGAAACTAGACACTGAAGCTTTCTTT.

A remark on this clone: One junction end does not reproduce the germline sequence, and a read error may be involved. The chain carries TRBV7-7 and TRBJ1-1; no clear D gene. The length of the CDR3 is 13 residues. Germline lookup yields CDR1 SSHAT and CDR2 FNYEAQ (reference sequence). The CDR3 protein is CASSLHLNTEAFF. The CDR3 region has the DNA TGTGCTAGCAGCTTACATCTAAACACTGAAGCTTTCTTT.

The rearrangement uses TRBV13 and TRBJ2-7, with TRBD1 matching 9 bases. This CDR3 contains 15 residues. Looked up from germline, CDR1 is PRHDT and CDR2 is FYEKMQ (reference sequence). Trimming cost V 0 bases and J 6 bases; bases outside gene matches: 6. The CDR3 sequence is CASSLGQGANVEQYF. In DNA, the CDR3 is TGTGCCAGCAGCTTAGGACAGGGGGCTAATGTCGAGCAGTACTTC. Filled out from reference TRBV13 and TRBJ2-7, the complete variable domain reads AAGVIQSPRHLIKEKRETATLKCYPIPRHDTVYWYQQGPGQDPQFLISFYEKMQSDKGSIPDRFSAQQFSDYHSELNMSSLELGDSALYFCASSLGQGANVEQYFGPGTRLTVT.

V and J are TRBV15 and TRBJ1-6; 10 bases align to TRBD1. The CDR3 contains 15 residues. The V and J ends lost 3 bases and 7 bases, in that order; junction bases with no gene match: 3. CDR1 and CDR2 from the germline V gene are LNHNV and YYDKDF (reference sequence). As DNA, the CDR3 is TGTGCCACCAGCAGCCGGGACAGGGGAAATTCACCCCTCCACTTT. Translated, it gives CATSSRDRGNSPLHF.

This clone was seen a few times. This chain connects TRBV5-5 to TRBJ1-5; weak D call: TRBD1 (5 bases). The CDR3 is 16 amino acids. Germline CDR1 is SGHKS and CDR2 is YYEKEE (reference sequence). Trimming cost V 3 bases and J 2 bases, with 15 bases left between them. The CDR3 region has the DNA TGTGCCAGCAGCTACCAGGCAGGGTCAGGCAATCAGCCCCAGCATTTT. Its translation is CASSYQAGSGNQPQHF.

The rearrangement uses TRBV2 and TRBJ2-6; D is uncertain. V lost 7 bases, J lost 2 bases, and 3 bases lay in between. Germline V gene data show CDR1 as SNHLY and CDR2 as FYNNEI. The CDR3 is 12 amino acids. The CDR3 sequence is CASTAGANVLTF. As DNA, the CDR3 is TGTGCCAGCACCGCTGGGGCCAACGTCCTGACTTTC. Variable domain in full (rest from reference TRBV2 and TRBJ2-6): EPEVTQTPSHQVTQMGQEVILRCVPISNHLYFYWYRQILGQKVEFLVSFYNNEISEKSEIFDDQFSVERPDGSNFTLKIRSTKLEDSAMYFCASTAGANVLTFGAGSRLTVL.

This chain uses TRBV19 with TRBJ2-6, with 10 bases lining up with TRBD1. This CDR3 has 18 residues. Germline V gives CDR1 LNHDA, CDR2 SQIVND (reference sequence). V lost 4 bases, J lost 0 bases, and 6 bases stayed unmatched. CDR3 DNA: TGTGCCAGTAGTAGCTCCCGGGACAGGGGCTCTGGGGCCAACGTCCTGACTTTC. It is translated as CASSSSRDRGSGANVLTF.

The chain couples TRBV7-2 to TRBJ2-7, with D possibly being TRBD2 (5 bases). Per the germline V gene, CDR1 is SGHTA and CDR2 is FQGNSA. V was cut by 1 base and J by 5 bases, with 12 bases left in between. CDR3 length: 14 amino acids. CDR3 region: CASSLVPEVDEQYV. CDR3 coding DNA: TGTGCCAGCAGCTTAGTGCCGGAGGTCGACGAGCAGTACGTC.

The chain carries TRBV30 and TRBJ1-2; possible D gene TRBD1, 6 bases. CDR1 is GTSNPN and CDR2 is SVGIG in the germline V gene (reference sequence). The CDR3 spans 13 residues. Deletions cut 3 bases from V and 1 base from J, with 9 bases between. The CDR3 DNA reads TGTGCCTGGAGCACAGGGCTTAACTATGGCTACACCTTC. Its translation is CAWSTGLNYGYTF.

This chain uses TRBV4-1 with TRBJ2-2; TRBD1 matches 8 bases. Trimming removed 8 bases from V and 3 bases from J; junction bases left unmatched: 17. Germline CDR1 and CDR2: MGHRA and YSYEKL. This CDR3 contains 18 residues. This chain's CDR3 is CASFHRGWYSGDTGELFF. CDR3 DNA sequence: TGCGCCAGCTTCCACAGGGGGTGGTATTCGGGGGACACCGGGGAGCTGTTTTTT.

V is TRBV21-1 and J is TRBJ2-7; the table's D call, TRBD1, was not checked against the DNA. TRBV21-1 represents a pseudogene. The CDR3 runs to 14 residues. For the CDR3, the DNA is TGTGCCAGCAGCACACGGACAGGACTCTACGAGCAGTACGTC. The encoded protein is CASSTRTGLYEQYV.

The J gene is TRBJ2-1, the V gene TRBV5-1, with 9 positions matching TRBD2. The V gene end was trimmed by 0 bases and the J gene end by 5 bases; junction bases not matched to a gene: 0. The CDR3 is 14 residues long. Per the germline V gene, CDR1 is SGHRS and CDR2 is YFSETQ. CDR3 nucleotide sequence: TGCGCCAGCAGCTTGGGACTAGCGGACAATGAGCAGTTCTTC. Its protein product is CASSLGLADNEQFF. Based on the CDR3 plus reference TRBV5-1 and TRBJ2-1, the full variable domain is KAGVTQTPRYLIKTRGQQVTLSCSPISGHRSVSWYQQTPGQGLQFLFEYFSETQRNKGNFPGRFSGRQFSNSRSEMNVSTLELGDSALYLCASSLGLADNEQFFGPGTRLTVL.